This is a list of T cell receptor beta chains from one sample in a study of cytomegalovirus exposure and HLA in healthy donors. The data were produced by immunoSEQ multiplex PCR, yet TCRdb's version contains in-frame clones alone and is incomplete. Among about 120,000 clones, approximately 88% were seen once, and the ten largest hold 1.5% to 2%. The source material was PBMCs. The receptors were gathered from a woman younger than 35 in good health and CMV-seronegative. Both conserved end residues are part of each CDR3. The order of the fields is clone size, V gene, CDR3 length, J gene, D gene, CDR3 protein, CDR3 DNA. A D gene is named only where the DNA matches it firmly. Size is stated for part of the rows, as once, few or many counts, or as a class when the clone is expanded.

size: -
V: TRBV7-9
length: 11
J: TRBJ1-2
D: -
CDR3: CASRLYYGYTF
DNA: TGTGCCAGCCGACTTTACTATGGCTACACCTTC

size: -
V: TRBV15
length: 18
J: TRBJ1-5
D: -
CDR3: CATSRGAQVGRGGQPQHF
DNA: TGTGCCACCAGCAGGGGGGCGCAGGTGGGGAGGGGTGGTCAGCCCCAGCATTTT

size: -
V: TRBV6-5
length: 14
J: TRBJ2-5
D: TRBD2
CDR3: CASSELGREQTQYF
DNA: TGTGCCAGCAGTGAACTCGGGCGGGAGCAGACCCAGTACTTC

size: -
V: TRBV12-5
length: 15
J: TRBJ2-3
D: -
CDR3: CASGFGPGLTDTQYF
DNA: TGTGCTAGTGGTTTTGGTCCAGGATTAACAGATACGCAGTATTTT

size: -
V: TRBV6-5
length: 14
J: TRBJ2-3
D: -
CDR3: CASTTQGATDTQYF
DNA: TGTGCCAGCACAACACAGGGAGCGACAGATACGCAGTATTTT

size: -
V: TRBV5-6
length: 16
J: TRBJ2-3
D: TRBD2
CDR3: CASMVSGSYGIDTQYF
DNA: TGTGCCAGCATGGTTAGCGGGAGTTATGGTATAGATACGCAGTATTTT

size: -
V: TRBV7-9
length: 14
J: TRBJ2-1
D: -
CDR3: CASSSRSGSNEQFF
DNA: TGTGCCAGCAGCTCTAGGTCCGGTTCTAATGAGCAGTTCTTC

size: -
V: TRBV12-5
length: 15
J: TRBJ2-2
D: TRBD1
CDR3: CASDPGTGFSGELFF
DNA: TGTGCTAGTGATCCCGGGACAGGGTTTTCCGGGGAGCTGTTTTTT

size: few
V: TRBV7-2
length: 15
J: TRBJ1-4
D: TRBD1
CDR3: CASSLTRGKVEKLFF
DNA: TGTGCCAGCAGCCTTACCAGGGGGAAAGTTGAAAAACTGTTTTTT

size: -
V: TRBV7-2
length: 14
J: TRBJ1-4
D: -
CDR3: CASSLGSIEGKLFF
DNA: TGTGCCAGCAGCTTAGGTTCTATCGAGGGAAAACTGTTTTTT

size: -
V: TRBV2
length: 13
J: TRBJ2-7
D: TRBD1
CDR3: CASRTGGAYEQYF
DNA: TGTGCCAGCCGGACAGGGGGGGCCTACGAGCAGTACTTC

size: -
V: TRBV6-6
length: 16
J: TRBJ1-1
D: -
CDR3: CASSYSETEMNTEAFF
DNA: TGTGCCAGCAGTTACTCCGAGACAGAAATGAACACTGAAGCTTTCTTT

size: -
V: TRBV13
length: 18
J: TRBJ2-1
D: TRBD2
CDR3: CASSRQLREGPSYNEQFF
DNA: TGTGCCAGCAGTCGACAGCTGCGGGAGGGTCCCTCCTACAATGAGCAGTTCTTC

size: -
V: TRBV29-1
length: 13
J: TRBJ2-7
D: TRBD1
CDR3: CSAEAGTGGEQYF
DNA: TGCAGCGCTGAAGCCGGGACAGGAGGCGAGCAGTACTTC

size: -
V: TRBV5-4
length: 13
J: TRBJ2-7
D: -
CDR3: CASSFRSSYEQYF
DNA: TGTGCCAGCAGCTTCCGTAGTTCCTACGAGCAGTACTTC

size: -
V: TRBV28
length: 15
J: TRBJ1-5
D: -
CDR3: CASSSRRGGNQPQHF
DNA: TGTGCCAGCAGCTCGAGGAGGGGAGGCAATCAGCCCCAGCATTTT

size: once
V: TRBV28
length: 14
J: TRBJ2-7
D: TRBD2
CDR3: CASRRTSGPYEQYF
DNA: TGTGCCAGCAGGCGGACTAGCGGCCCGTACGAGCAGTACTTC

size: -
V: TRBV27
length: 14
J: TRBJ2-1
D: -
CDR3: CASSFQGSYNEQFF
DNA: TGTGCCAGCAGTTTCCAGGGCTCCTACAATGAGCAGTTCTTC

size: -
V: TRBV12-5
length: 15
J: TRBJ2-1
D: -
CDR3: CASGPAGTPYNEQFF
DNA: TGTGCTAGTGGTCCCGCCGGGACTCCATACAATGAGCAGTTCTTC

size: -
V: TRBV11-3
length: 13
J: TRBJ2-3
D: -
CDR3: CASSRTTTDTQYF
DNA: TGTGCCAGCAGCCGGACAACGACAGATACGCAGTATTTT

size: -
V: TRBV28
length: 14
J: TRBJ1-4
D: -
CDR3: CASSPPGQGSGLFF
DNA: TGTGCCAGCAGTCCCCCTGGGCAGGGGAGTGGACTGTTTTTT

size: few
V: TRBV19
length: 14
J: TRBJ1-2
D: TRBD1
CDR3: CASSQGARHYGYTF
DNA: TGTGCCAGTAGCCAGGGGGCGCGTCACTATGGCTACACCTTC

size: -
V: TRBV19
length: 13
J: TRBJ1-3
D: -
CDR3: CASSLGARNTIYF
DNA: TGTGCCAGTAGTCTGGGGGCGAGAAACACCATATATTTT

size: -
V: TRBV19
length: 16
J: TRBJ2-3
D: -
CDR3: CASSISWERRTDTQYF
DNA: TGTGCCAGTAGTATTAGCTGGGAGCGTAGGACAGATACGCAGTATTTT

size: -
V: TRBV7-3
length: 13
J: TRBJ2-7
D: -
CDR3: CASSQAVGYEQYF
DNA: TGTGCCAGCAGTCAGGCCGTAGGCTACGAGCAGTACTTC

size: -
V: TRBV27
length: 14
J: TRBJ2-7
D: TRBD2
CDR3: CASSLTRGSYEQYF
DNA: TGTGCCAGCAGTTTGACGCGCGGGAGTTACGAGCAGTACTTC

size: -
V: TRBV13
length: 16
J: TRBJ2-4
D: TRBD2
CDR3: CASSLRASGPKNIQYF
DNA: TGTGCCAGCAGCTTACGGGCTAGCGGACCCAAAAACATTCAGTACTTC

size: -
V: TRBV6-1
length: 15
J: TRBJ2-5
D: TRBD1
CDR3: CASSSRQGALETQYF
DNA: TGTGCCAGCAGTTCGCGACAGGGGGCATTGGAGACCCAGTACTTC

size: -
V: TRBV11-2
length: 19
J: TRBJ2-7
D: -
CDR3: CASSLVSLERTDTTYEQYF
DNA: TGTGCCAGCAGCTTAGTTTCGTTGGAACGGACAGACACCACCTACGAGCAGTACTTC

size: -
V: TRBV13
length: 18
J: TRBJ1-4
D: -
CDR3: CASSLGTAWMKTNEKLFF
DNA: TGTGCCAGCAGCTTAGGCACAGCTTGGATGAAAACTAATGAAAAACTGTTTTTT

size: -
V: TRBV27
length: 13
J: TRBJ1-2
D: -
CDR3: CASSPTSIYGYTF
DNA: TGTGCCAGCAGTCCCACAAGTATCTATGGCTACACCTTC

size: -
V: TRBV4-1
length: 20
J: TRBJ2-2
D: TRBD2
CDR3: CASSQEPPASGDANTGELFF
DNA: TGCGCCAGCAGCCAAGAGCCCCCCGCTAGCGGAGACGCGAACACCGGGGAGCTGTTTTTT

size: -
V: TRBV28
length: 16
J: TRBJ1-2
D: TRBD1
CDR3: CASSSGQGRWNYGYTF
DNA: TGTGCCAGCAGTTCTGGACAGGGAAGATGGAACTATGGCTACACCTTC

size: -
V: TRBV18
length: 15
J: TRBJ1-2
D: TRBD1
CDR3: CASSPGQGPPYGYTF
DNA: TGTGCCAGCTCACCGGGACAGGGGCCGCCTTATGGCTACACCTTC

size: -
V: TRBV11-2
length: 13
J: TRBJ2-7
D: TRBD1
CDR3: CASSLTGDYEQYF
DNA: TGTGCCAGCAGCCTGACAGGGGACTACGAGCAGTACTTC

size: -
V: TRBV5-1
length: 16
J: TRBJ2-3
D: -
CDR3: CASSLEVGIGTDTQYF
DNA: TGCGCCAGCAGCTTGGAGGTCGGGATCGGCACAGATACGCAGTATTTT